Listed below are T cell receptor beta chains from one sample, sequenced in a study of CD8 T cells in Susac syndrome. MiXCR, applied by TCRdb to the immunoSEQ multiplex PCR reads, yields one record per CDR3 protein. Of some 300,000 distinct CDR3 sequences in the sample, about 88% were seen once. Input material: CD8+ T cells from PBMCs. All receptors come from a human donor with multiple sclerosis. Each CDR3 is given with its conserved first and last residue. Each record gives: J gene, V gene, D gene, clone size, CDR3 protein, CDR3 DNA. A D gene is named only where the DNA matches it firmly. The size field is filled for only some rows; it gives once, few, many or a size class.

J gene: TRBJ2-7; V gene: TRBV5-6; D gene: -; clone size: -; CDR3 protein: CASSFSSVYEQYF; CDR3 DNA: TGTGCCAGCAGCTTCTCTAGCGTCTACGAGCAGTACTTC
J gene: TRBJ2-7; V gene: TRBV27; D gene: TRBD1; clone size: -; CDR3 protein: CASQDRSSYEQYF; CDR3 DNA: TGTGCCAGCCAGGACAGGAGCTCCTACGAGCAGTACTTC
J gene: TRBJ2-1; V gene: TRBV28; D gene: TRBD2; clone size: -; CDR3 protein: CASSAGLAGDEQFF; CDR3 DNA: TGTGCCAGCAGTGCGGGACTAGCGGGCGATGAGCAGTTCTTC
J gene: TRBJ2-1; V gene: TRBV30; D gene: TRBD2; clone size: -; CDR3 protein: CAWTGERGRNNEQFF; CDR3 DNA: TGTGCCTGGACGGGTGAGCGGGGCAGAAACAATGAGCAGTTCTTC
J gene: TRBJ1-1; V gene: TRBV27; D gene: TRBD1; clone size: -; CDR3 protein: CASSLSTGGVEAFF; CDR3 DNA: TGTGCCAGCAGTTTAAGTACAGGGGGCGTTGAAGCTTTCTTT
J gene: TRBJ1-1; V gene: TRBV2; D gene: -; clone size: -; CDR3 protein: CASSAGRGVGTEAFF; CDR3 DNA: TGTGCCAGCAGTGCGGGCAGAGGCGTAGGCACTGAAGCTTTCTTT
J gene: TRBJ1-6; V gene: TRBV5-4; D gene: TRBD1; clone size: -; CDR3 protein: CASSTTGNSYNSPLHF; CDR3 DNA: TGTGCCAGCAGTACGACAGGGAACTCCTATAATTCACCCCTCCACTTT
J gene: TRBJ2-5; V gene: TRBV20-1; D gene: -; clone size: -; CDR3 protein: CSARDRTAGLQETQYF; CDR3 DNA: TGCAGTGCTAGAGATCGGACAGCGGGCCTACAAGAGACCCAGTACTTC
J gene: TRBJ2-3; V gene: TRBV6-1; D gene: -; clone size: -; CDR3 protein: CASSPRVGRRTDTQYF; CDR3 DNA: TGTGCCAGCAGCCCCCGGGTTGGCAGACGCACAGATACGCAGTATTTT
J gene: TRBJ1-6; V gene: TRBV6-1; D gene: -; clone size: few; CDR3 protein: CASSGGLYSPLHF; CDR3 DNA: TGTGCCAGCAGTGGGGGTTTGTACTCACCCCTCCACTTT
J gene: TRBJ2-1; V gene: TRBV20-1; D gene: TRBD2; clone size: -; CDR3 protein: CSARELAGGAYNEQFF; CDR3 DNA: TGCAGTGCTAGAGAACTAGCGGGAGGGGCCTACAATGAGCAGTTCTTC
J gene: TRBJ2-4; V gene: TRBV12-3/TRBV12-4; D gene: TRBD2; clone size: once; CDR3 protein: CASSLLAGADIQYF; CDR3 DNA: TGTGCCAGCAGTTTGCTAGCGGGAGCAGACATTCAGTACTTC
J gene: TRBJ2-4; V gene: TRBV9; D gene: TRBD2; clone size: -; CDR3 protein: CASSARAEGLRSQYF; CDR3 DNA: TGTGCCAGCAGCGCCAGAGCGGAGGGACTACGGTCTCAGTACTTC
J gene: TRBJ1-5; V gene: TRBV4-1; D gene: -; clone size: -; CDR3 protein: CASSPGTFNQPQHF; CDR3 DNA: TGCGCCAGCAGCCCCGGCACCTTTAATCAGCCCCAGCATTTT
J gene: TRBJ1-2; V gene: TRBV11-2; D gene: -; clone size: -; CDR3 protein: CASSFGYGEGHYYTF; CDR3 DNA: TGTGCCAGCAGCTTCGGGTACGGCGAGGGTCACTACTACACCTTC
J gene: TRBJ2-7; V gene: TRBV27; D gene: -; clone size: -; CDR3 protein: CASRPVGVEQYF; CDR3 DNA: TGTGCCAGCAGACCGGTAGGGGTCGAGCAGTACTTC
J gene: TRBJ1-6; V gene: TRBV5-1; D gene: -; clone size: -; CDR3 protein: CASSLGQRSNSPLHF; CDR3 DNA: TGCGCCAGCAGCTTGGGACAGCGATCTAATTCACCCCTCCACTTT
J gene: TRBJ2-3; V gene: TRBV5-1; D gene: TRBD2; clone size: -; CDR3 protein: CASSITGLAGDTDTQYF; CDR3 DNA: TGCGCCAGCAGCATTACAGGACTAGCGGGTGACACAGATACGCAGTATTTT
J gene: TRBJ2-7; V gene: TRBV27; D gene: -; clone size: -; CDR3 protein: CASGNEQYF; CDR3 DNA: TGTGCCAGCGGGAACGAGCAGTACTTC
J gene: TRBJ2-4; V gene: TRBV4-1; D gene: -; clone size: -; CDR3 protein: CASSQGGDSRYF; CDR3 DNA: TGCGCCAGCAGCCAAGGCGGGGACTCTCGGTACTTC
J gene: TRBJ2-7; V gene: TRBV6-5; D gene: -; clone size: -; CDR3 protein: CASSYRRDGSYEQYF; CDR3 DNA: TGTGCCAGCAGTTACCGCCGGGACGGCTCCTACGAGCAGTACTTC
J gene: TRBJ1-2; V gene: TRBV7-3; D gene: TRBD1; clone size: -; CDR3 protein: CASSSETTGGGYGYTF; CDR3 DNA: TGTGCCAGCAGCTCCGAGACCACAGGGGGCGGCTATGGCTACACCTTC
J gene: TRBJ2-1; V gene: TRBV7-3; D gene: -; clone size: -; CDR3 protein: CASSLYQRASYNEQFF; CDR3 DNA: TGTGCCAGCAGCCTTTACCAGCGAGCCTCCTACAATGAGCAGTTCTTC
J gene: TRBJ1-1; V gene: TRBV19; D gene: -; clone size: -; CDR3 protein: CASSTGLIEAFF; CDR3 DNA: TGTGCCAGTAGTACGGGGCTGATTGAAGCTTTCTTT
J gene: TRBJ2-1; V gene: TRBV19; D gene: -; clone size: -; CDR3 protein: CASSIWDNEQFF; CDR3 DNA: TGTGCCAGTAGTATATGGGACAATGAGCAGTTCTTC
J gene: TRBJ2-3; V gene: TRBV5-1; D gene: -; clone size: -; CDR3 protein: CASSFRTSTDTQYF; CDR3 DNA: TGCGCCAGCAGTTTTCGTACGAGCACAGATACGCAGTATTTT
J gene: TRBJ2-2; V gene: TRBV7-3; D gene: -; clone size: -; CDR3 protein: CASSPPGSGTGELFF; CDR3 DNA: TGTGCCAGCAGCCCCCCCGGGTCGGGCACCGGGGAGCTGTTTTTT
J gene: TRBJ2-2; V gene: TRBV20-1; D gene: TRBD2; clone size: -; CDR3 protein: CSASSLPTTSGSSTGELFF; CDR3 DNA: TGCAGTGCTAGTTCCCTCCCCACTACTAGCGGGAGTTCAACCGGGGAGCTGTTTTTT
J gene: TRBJ2-2; V gene: TRBV27; D gene: TRBD2; clone size: -; CDR3 protein: CASSSPSGSTGELFF; CDR3 DNA: TGTGCCAGCAGTTCTCCCAGCGGGAGTACCGGGGAGCTGTTTTTT
J gene: TRBJ2-7; V gene: TRBV19; D gene: -; clone size: -; CDR3 protein: CASSTGREQYF; CDR3 DNA: TGTGCCAGTTCCACCGGGCGCGAGCAGTACTTC
J gene: TRBJ1-1; V gene: TRBV18; D gene: -; clone size: -; CDR3 protein: CASSPQKRGAEAFF; CDR3 DNA: TGTGCCAGCTCACCCCAAAAACGAGGGGCTGAAGCTTTCTTT
J gene: TRBJ1-2; V gene: TRBV6-5; D gene: -; clone size: -; CDR3 protein: CASSYSSGEGPYGYTF; CDR3 DNA: TGTGCCAGCAGTTACTCAAGCGGGGAGGGGCCCTATGGCTACACCTTC
J gene: TRBJ1-1; V gene: TRBV7-9; D gene: -; clone size: -; CDR3 protein: CASRGETEAFF; CDR3 DNA: TGTGCCAGCCGGGGGGAGACTGAAGCTTTCTTT
J gene: TRBJ2-2; V gene: TRBV16; D gene: TRBD1; clone size: -; CDR3 protein: CASSQGTGSTGELFF; CDR3 DNA: TGTGCCAGCAGCCAAGGGACAGGGAGCACCGGGGAGCTGTTTTTT
J gene: TRBJ2-7; V gene: TRBV29-1; D gene: TRBD2; clone size: -; CDR3 protein: CSVESGTDPYEQYF; CDR3 DNA: TGCAGCGTTGAAAGCGGGACCGATCCCTACGAGCAGTACTTC
J gene: TRBJ2-7; V gene: TRBV20-1; D gene: -; clone size: -; CDR3 protein: CSARDLRTYEQYF; CDR3 DNA: TGCAGTGCTAGAGATCTGAGAACCTACGAGCAGTACTTC
J gene: TRBJ1-1; V gene: TRBV29-1; D gene: -; clone size: -; CDR3 protein: CSVRAGNTEAFF; CDR3 DNA: TGCAGCGTCCGGGCCGGGAACACTGAAGCTTTCTTT
J gene: TRBJ2-1; V gene: TRBV24-1; D gene: TRBD2; clone size: -; CDR3 protein: CATSFGSSGIIDEQFF; CDR3 DNA: TGTGCCACCAGTTTTGGGTCTAGCGGGATAATCGATGAGCAGTTCTTC
J gene: TRBJ2-1; V gene: TRBV5-6; D gene: -; clone size: -; CDR3 protein: CASSWPPGEQFF; CDR3 DNA: TGTGCCAGCAGCTGGCCCCCTGGGGAGCAGTTCTTC
J gene: TRBJ2-5; V gene: TRBV3-1; D gene: -; clone size: -; CDR3 protein: CASIPGPKSGTQYF; CDR3 DNA: TGTGCCAGCATCCCGGGACCCAAGTCGGGGACCCAGTACTTC
J gene: TRBJ2-7; V gene: TRBV6-1; D gene: TRBD2; clone size: -; CDR3 protein: CASSEAQGWLAGRALPYEQYF; CDR3 DNA: TGTGCCAGCAGTGAAGCCCAAGGCTGGCTAGCGGGGAGGGCCCTACCCTACGAGCAGTACTTC
J gene: TRBJ2-7; V gene: TRBV28; D gene: TRBD2; clone size: -; CDR3 protein: CASRVTSGSSYEQYF; CDR3 DNA: TGTGCCAGCAGGGTGACTAGCGGGAGCTCCTACGAGCAGTACTTC
J gene: TRBJ2-1; V gene: TRBV28; D gene: -; clone size: -; CDR3 protein: CASSLPGVPYNEQFF; CDR3 DNA: TGTGCCAGCAGTTTACCCGGGGTTCCCTACAATGAGCAGTTCTTC
J gene: TRBJ2-3; V gene: TRBV11-2; D gene: TRBD1; clone size: -; CDR3 protein: CASSSGIRTGLDTQYF; CDR3 DNA: TGTGCCAGCAGCTCGGGGATACGGACAGGGTTAGATACGCAGTATTTT
J gene: TRBJ2-2; V gene: TRBV28; D gene: -; clone size: -; CDR3 protein: CASSLRRLAGELFF; CDR3 DNA: TGTGCCAGCAGTTTAAGGCGACTAGCCGGGGAGCTGTTTTTT
J gene: TRBJ2-3; V gene: TRBV29-1; D gene: TRBD2; clone size: -; CDR3 protein: CSVPAGADTQYF; CDR3 DNA: TGCAGCGTGCCCGCGGGGGCAGATACGCAGTATTTT
J gene: TRBJ2-1; V gene: TRBV9; D gene: -; clone size: -; CDR3 protein: CASSVVSSPAYNEQFF; CDR3 DNA: TGTGCCAGCAGCGTAGTATCATCTCCGGCGTACAATGAGCAGTTCTTC